The clone carrying this T cell receptor (beta chain) was observed a handful of times. The data stem from a study of TIL therapy for anti-PD-1-resistant metastatic lung cancer. Across the study: Tumor harvest preceded PD-1/PD-L1 blockade, followed by nivolumab treatment. Tumors carried a median roughly 1.6 non-synonymous mutations per megabase.

V trimming: 1 base; J trimming: 9 bases; junction bases outside the gene matches: 7. This CDR3 contains 15 residues. The V gene's germline CDR1 is SGHDN and CDR2 FVKESK. This was the immunoSEQ v3 assay. Some clones are missing from TCRdb's copy, which holds only in-frame ones; the method was immunoSEQ multiplex PCR. The sample contains tens of thousands of clones, around 87% of which appear only once. Indicated time point: pre-treatment sample, taken before nivolumab and TIL therapy. Adults with stage 4 NSCLC were enrolled in a phase I trial. The chain combines TRBV14 with TRBJ2-1, with 9 bases that match TRBD2. This TCR came from a person between 25 and 79 years old with non-small cell lung cancer. The sample here was blood, taken at baseline. CDR3 sequence (DNA): TGTGCCAGCAGCCAAGGGCTAGCGGGACGGGGTGAGCAGTTCTTC. This gives the protein CASSQGLAGRGEQFF.